The clone carrying this T cell receptor beta chain has more than one count but fewer than ten. What it binds is unknown. The data were taken from a study of T cell repertoires in cytomegalovirus infection. Findings and caveats of the study: People with CMV and the relevant HLA were identified by cumulative public TCR beta family frequency.

Each CDR3 protein is one row after TCRdb ran MiXCR on the reads. The sample lists 700,000 to 950,000 distinct CDR3 sequences; around a third were seen once. The germline gives CDR1 MDHEN, CDR2 SYDVKM. Between the trimmed V and J ends, which lost 4 bases and 7 bases, there was a span of 17 bases. The length of the CDR3 is 15 residues. The specimen was cultured CD8+ T cells from PBMCs, collected from culture after CMV antigen stimulation. The rearrangement joins TRBV28 to TRBJ1-5, with D possibly being TRBD1 (6 bases). This TCR was recovered from a human donor in good health (CMV status not recorded). Some clones in this sample may be carry-over from other donors' samples. CDR3 DNA sequence: TGTGCCAGCAGTTCCCGGACAGCACCTCTCCAGCCCCAGCATTTT. Translating gives CASSSRTAPLQPQHF. Full variable domain (rest looked up from reference TRBV28 and TRBJ1-5): DVKVTQSSRYLVKRTGEKVFLECVQDMDHENMFWYRQDPGLGLRLIYFSYDVKMKEKGDIPEGYSVSREKKERFSLILESASTNQTSMYLCASSSRTAPLQPQHFGDGTRLSIL.